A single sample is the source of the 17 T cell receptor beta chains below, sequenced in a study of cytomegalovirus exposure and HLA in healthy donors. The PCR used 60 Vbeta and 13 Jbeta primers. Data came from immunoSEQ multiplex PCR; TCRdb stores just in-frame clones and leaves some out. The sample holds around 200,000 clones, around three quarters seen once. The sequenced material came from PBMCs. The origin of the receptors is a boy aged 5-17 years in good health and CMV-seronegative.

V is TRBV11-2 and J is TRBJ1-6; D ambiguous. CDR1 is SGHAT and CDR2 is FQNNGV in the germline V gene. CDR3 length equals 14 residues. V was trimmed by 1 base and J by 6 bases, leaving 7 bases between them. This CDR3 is CASSLGFSNSPLHF. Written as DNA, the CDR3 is TGTGCCAGCAGCTTAGGGTTTAGTAATTCACCCCTCCACTTT.

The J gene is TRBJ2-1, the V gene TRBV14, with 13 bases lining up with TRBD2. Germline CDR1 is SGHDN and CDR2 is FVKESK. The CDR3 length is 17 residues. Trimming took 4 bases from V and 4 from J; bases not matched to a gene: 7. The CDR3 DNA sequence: TGTGCCAGCAGCCCGGTGACTAGCGGGGGGCTGTACAATGAGCAGTTCTTC. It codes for CASSPVTSGGLYNEQFF.

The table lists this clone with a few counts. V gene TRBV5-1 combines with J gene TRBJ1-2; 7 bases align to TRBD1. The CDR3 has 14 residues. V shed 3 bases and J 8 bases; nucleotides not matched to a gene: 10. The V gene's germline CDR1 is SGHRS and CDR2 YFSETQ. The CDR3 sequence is CASSSQTGSVGYTF. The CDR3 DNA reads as TGCGCCAGCAGCTCTCAGACAGGGTCGGTAGGCTACACCTTC.

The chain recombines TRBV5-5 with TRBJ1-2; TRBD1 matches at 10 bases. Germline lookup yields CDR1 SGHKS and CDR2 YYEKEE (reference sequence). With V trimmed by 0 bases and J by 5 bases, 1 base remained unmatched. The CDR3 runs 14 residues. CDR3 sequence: CASSLGDRGYGYTF. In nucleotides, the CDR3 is TGTGCCAGCAGCTTGGGGGACAGGGGTTATGGCTACACCTTC.

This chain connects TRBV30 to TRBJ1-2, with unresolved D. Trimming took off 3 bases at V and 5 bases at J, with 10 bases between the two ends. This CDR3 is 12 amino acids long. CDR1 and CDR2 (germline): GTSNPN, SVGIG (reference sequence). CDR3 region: CAWRGEGYGYTF. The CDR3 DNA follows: TGTGCCTGGAGAGGAGAGGGTTATGGCTACACCTTC. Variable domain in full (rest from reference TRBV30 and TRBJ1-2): SQTIHQWPATLVQPVGSPLSLECTVEGTSNPNLYWYRQAAGRGLQLLFYSVGIGQISSEVPQNLSASRPQDRQFILSSKKLLLSDSGFYLCAWRGEGYGYTFGSGTRLTVV.

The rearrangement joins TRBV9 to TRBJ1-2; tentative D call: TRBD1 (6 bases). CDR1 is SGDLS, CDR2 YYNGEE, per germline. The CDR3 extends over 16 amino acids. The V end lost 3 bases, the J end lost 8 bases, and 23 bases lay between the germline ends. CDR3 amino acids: CASSASHRESVWGYTF. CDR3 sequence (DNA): TGTGCCAGCAGCGCATCTCACAGGGAATCGGTTTGGGGCTACACCTTC. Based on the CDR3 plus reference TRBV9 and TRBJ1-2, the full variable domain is DSGVTQTPKHLITATGQRVTLRCSPRSGDLSVYWYQQSLDQGLQFLIQYYNGEERAKGNILERFSAQQFPDLHSELNLSSLELGDSALYFCASSASHRESVWGYTFGSGTRLTVV.

The CDR3, as DNA: TGTGCCAGCAGCTTAACGGGAGGTCCCTTCAATGAGCAGTTCTTC. Its protein product is CASSLTGGPFNEQFF. V usage is TRBV7-3 and J usage is TRBJ2-1, with D possibly TRBD2 on 6 matching bases. CDR1 and CDR2 (germline): SGHTA, FQGTGA. The CDR3 totals 15 residues. Trimming cost V 0 bases and J 6 bases, with 12 bases left between them.

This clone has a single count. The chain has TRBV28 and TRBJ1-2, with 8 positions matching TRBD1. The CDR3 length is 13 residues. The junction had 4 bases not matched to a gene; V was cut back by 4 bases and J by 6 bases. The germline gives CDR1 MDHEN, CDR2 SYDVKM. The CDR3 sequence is CASSYRGKDGYTF. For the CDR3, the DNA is TGTGCCAGCAGTTACAGGGGGAAGGATGGCTACACCTTC.

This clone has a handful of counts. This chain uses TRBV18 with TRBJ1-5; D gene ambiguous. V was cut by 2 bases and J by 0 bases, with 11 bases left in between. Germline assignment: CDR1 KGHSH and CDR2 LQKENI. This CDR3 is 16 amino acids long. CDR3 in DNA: TGTGCCAGCTCACCAGCCAGCGCTTATAGCAATCAGCCCCAGCATTTT. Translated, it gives CASSPASAYSNQPQHF.

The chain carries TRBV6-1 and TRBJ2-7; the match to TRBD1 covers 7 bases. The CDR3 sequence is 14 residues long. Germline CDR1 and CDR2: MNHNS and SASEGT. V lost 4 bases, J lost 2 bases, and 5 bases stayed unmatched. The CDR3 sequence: CASSVRQGPYEQYF. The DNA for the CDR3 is TGTGCCAGCAGTGTGCGACAGGGACCCTACGAGCAGTACTTC.

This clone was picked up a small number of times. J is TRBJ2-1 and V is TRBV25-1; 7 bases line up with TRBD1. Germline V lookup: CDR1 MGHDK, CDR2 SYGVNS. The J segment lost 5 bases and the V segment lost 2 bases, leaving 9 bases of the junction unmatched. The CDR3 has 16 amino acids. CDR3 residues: CASSELGQDPHNEQFF. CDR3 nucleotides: TGTGCCAGCAGTGAACTCGGACAGGACCCACACAATGAGCAGTTCTTC.

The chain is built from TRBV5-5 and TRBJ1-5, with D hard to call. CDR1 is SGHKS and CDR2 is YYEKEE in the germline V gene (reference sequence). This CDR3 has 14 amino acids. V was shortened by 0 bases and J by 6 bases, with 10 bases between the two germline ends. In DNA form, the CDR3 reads TGTGCCAGCAGCTTGGTAGCCGGAGGTCAGCCCCAGCATTTT. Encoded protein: CASSLVAGGQPQHF. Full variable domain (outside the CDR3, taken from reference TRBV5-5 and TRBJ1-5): DAGVTQSPTHLIKTRGQQVTLRCSPISGHKSVSWYQQVLGQGPQFIFQYYEKEERGRGNFPDRFSARQFPNYSSELNVNALLLGDSALYLCASSLVAGGQPQHFGDGTRLSIL.

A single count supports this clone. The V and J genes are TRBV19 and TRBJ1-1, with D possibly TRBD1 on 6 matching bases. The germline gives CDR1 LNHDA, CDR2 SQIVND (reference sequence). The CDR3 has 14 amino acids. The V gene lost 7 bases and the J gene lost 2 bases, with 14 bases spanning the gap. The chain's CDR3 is CASTDGGSNTEAFF. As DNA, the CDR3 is TGTGCCAGTACCGATGGGGGCAGCAACACTGAAGCTTTCTTT.

Written as DNA, the CDR3 is TGTGCCAGCAGCTCAGCGGCAGGGCTTCGCAATCAGCCCCAGCATTTT. Translated, it gives CASSSAAGLRNQPQHF. The chain employs TRBV7-9 and TRBJ1-5, with D tentatively TRBD1 (5 bases). The CDR3 is made up of 16 amino acids. Trimming cost V 4 bases and J 2 bases, with 15 bases left between them. The germline gives CDR1 SEHNR, CDR2 FQNEAQ (reference sequence).

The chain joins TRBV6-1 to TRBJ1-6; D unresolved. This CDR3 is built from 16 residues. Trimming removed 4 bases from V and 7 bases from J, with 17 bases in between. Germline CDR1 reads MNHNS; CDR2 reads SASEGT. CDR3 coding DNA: TGTGCCAGCAGTGCTGCTGGCGGAGGACCCAATTCACCCCTCCACTTT. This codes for CASSAAGGGPNSPLHF.

The DNA for the CDR3 is TGTGCCAGCAGCTACCGGACAGGGGGAAGCTCTGGAAACACCATATATTTT. Its translation: CASSYRTGGSSGNTIYF. The chain has TRBV11-3 and TRBJ1-3; 10 bases map to TRBD1. CDR1 and CDR2 (germline): SGHNT, YENEEA. Unmatched junction bases numbered 6, after V lost 4 bases and J lost 0 bases. The CDR3 spans 17 residues.

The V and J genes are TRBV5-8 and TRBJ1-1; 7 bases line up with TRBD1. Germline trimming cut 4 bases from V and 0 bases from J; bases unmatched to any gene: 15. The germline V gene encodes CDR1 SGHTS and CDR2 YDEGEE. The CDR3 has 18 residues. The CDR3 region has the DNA TGTGCCAGCAGCACCGGGGACAGTTCAACCCTCTTGAACACTGAAGCTTTCTTT. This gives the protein CASSTGDSSTLLNTEAFF.